This TCR beta chain was identified in a study of cytomegalovirus exposure and HLA in healthy donors. Primers: 60 Vbeta forward and 13 Jbeta reverse. The data were produced by immunoSEQ multiplex PCR, yet TCRdb's version contains in-frame clones alone and is incomplete. The sample includes 160,000 or so clones, roughly 85% seen only once; the top ten take approximately 6%. The sample holds a few counts of this clone. This CDR3 has 15 amino acids. Germline V lookup: CDR1 KGHSH, CDR2 LQKENI. Trimming stripped 3 bases from V and 1 base from J, with 10 bases between. This rearrangement joins TRBV18 to TRBJ1-3; the D is unclear. The receptor was isolated from a man aged 40-55 years in good health and CMV-seropositive. The sequenced sample consisted of PBMCs. CDR3 region: CASSPEIRSGNTIYF. In nucleotides, the CDR3 is TGTGCCAGCTCACCCGAGATACGGTCTGGAAACACCATATATTTT.